This TCR beta chain was identified in a study of cytomegalovirus exposure and HLA in healthy donors. In the PCR, 60 Vbeta and 13 Jbeta primers were used. This table comes from immunoSEQ multiplex PCR, and its TCRdb copy is limited to in-frame clones, with some not included. The sample contains under 150,000 clones, about 81% of which appear only once. The CDR3 has 15 amino acids. Unmatched junction bases numbered 4, after V lost 1 base and J lost 6 bases. Germline CDR1 reads SGHTA; CDR2 reads FQGTGA. The rearrangement joins TRBV7-3 to TRBJ2-1; 9 bases line up with TRBD2. This TCR derives from a woman aged 35 to 49 in good health and CMV-seropositive. Sequences were obtained from PBMCs. The CDR3 reads CASSLRGREGNEQFF. CDR3 in DNA: TGTGCCAGCAGCTTAAGGGGGCGGGAGGGCAATGAGCAGTTCTTC.